This T cell receptor beta chain appears in the sequencing data of a study of preoperative IRX-2 immunotherapy in early breast cancer. Indicated treatment: preoperative locoregional IRX-2 cytokine immunotherapy. Samples came from a phase Ib trial of preoperative locoregional IRX-2 cytokine immunotherapy. Some clones are missing from TCRdb's copy, which holds only in-frame ones; the method was immunoSEQ multiplex PCR. The data show around 3,000 clones, approximately 70% seen once. V lost 0 bases to trimming and J lost 1 base, with 9 bases between them. Germline V gene lookup returns CDR1 SQVTM and CDR2 ANQGSEA. This CDR3 spans 14 amino acids.

The source was tumor tissue, collected before IRX-2 immunotherapy. The receptor was derived from a human donor with breast cancer. The V and J genes are TRBV29-1 and TRBJ1-1; D not certain. CDR3 sequence reads: CSVEDLLGNTEAFF. The CDR3 DNA reads as TGCAGCGTTGAAGATCTTCTAGGGAACACTGAAGCTTTCTTT.